This TCR beta chain is from a study of T-cell memory formation after mild COVID-19. Study outcomes and limitations: For contracting clones, CD4+ ones sat mainly in CM and EM, CD8+ in EMRA. Pre-infection memory harbored some responding clones, suggesting cross-reactive memory joined. Clones that shrank (day 15 to 85) were balanced CD4/CD8, whereas later expanders leaned CD4+.

A note on this clonotype: Its antigen is as yet unknown. This CDR3 is missing its conserved last phenylalanine or tryptophan, likely due to a read error. The DNA is left out, because the CDR3 cannot be placed on it with certainty; the CDR3 is given as TCRdb lists it.

Using constant-segment primers, 5'RACE produced TCR alpha and TCR beta cDNA libraries carrying sample barcodes and UMIs. TCRdb re-called the 5' RACE reads with MiXCR, one entry per CDR3 protein. The sample lists under 110,000 distinct CDR3 sequences, roughly 12% occurring once. The receptor comes from an adult woman who had mild COVID-19 (a few samples of this study predate the infection). Cell type and time point are not known. Source material: PBMCs or a T cell subset sorted from them (not recorded which).

This chain's CDR3 is CASSLDGGLADI. The chain links TRBV5-1 to TRBJ2-3; the table assigns TRBD2, which was not confirmed against the DNA. The CDR3 has 12 residues if both end residues are counted. CDR1 and CDR2 (germline): SGHRS, YFSETQ.